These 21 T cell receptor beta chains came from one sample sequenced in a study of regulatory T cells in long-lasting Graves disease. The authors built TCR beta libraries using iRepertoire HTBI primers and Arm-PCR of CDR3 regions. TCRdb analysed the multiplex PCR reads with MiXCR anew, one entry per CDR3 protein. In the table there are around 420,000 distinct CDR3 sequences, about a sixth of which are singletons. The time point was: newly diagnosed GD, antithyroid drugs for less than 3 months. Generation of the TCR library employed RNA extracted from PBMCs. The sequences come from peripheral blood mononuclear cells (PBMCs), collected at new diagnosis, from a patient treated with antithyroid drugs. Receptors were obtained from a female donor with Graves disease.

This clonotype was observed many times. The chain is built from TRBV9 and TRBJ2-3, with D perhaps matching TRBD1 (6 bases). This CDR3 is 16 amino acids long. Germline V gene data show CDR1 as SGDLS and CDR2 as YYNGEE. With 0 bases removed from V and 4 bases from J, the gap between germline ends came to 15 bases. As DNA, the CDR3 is TGTGCCAGCAGCGTAGTTGAGGGGGTACACGCAGATACGCAGTATTTT. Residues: CASSVVEGVHADTQYF.

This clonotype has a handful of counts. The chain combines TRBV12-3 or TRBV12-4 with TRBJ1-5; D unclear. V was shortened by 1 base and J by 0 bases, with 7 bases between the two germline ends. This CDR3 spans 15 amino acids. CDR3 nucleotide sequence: TGTGCCAGCAGTTTAGGACTGCATAGCAATCAGCCCCAGCATTTT. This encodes CASSLGLHSNQPQHF.

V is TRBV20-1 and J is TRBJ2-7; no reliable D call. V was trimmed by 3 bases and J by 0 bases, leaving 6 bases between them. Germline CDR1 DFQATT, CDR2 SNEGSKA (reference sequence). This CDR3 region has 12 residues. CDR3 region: CSASINSYEQYF. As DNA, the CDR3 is TGCAGTGCTAGTATCAACTCCTACGAGCAGTACTTC.

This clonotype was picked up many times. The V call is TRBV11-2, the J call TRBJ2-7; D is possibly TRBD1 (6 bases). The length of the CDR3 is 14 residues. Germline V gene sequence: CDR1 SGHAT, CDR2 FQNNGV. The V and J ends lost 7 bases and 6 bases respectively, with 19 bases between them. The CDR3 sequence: CASTLYWTDSEQYF. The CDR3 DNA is TGTGCCAGCACCCTATATTGGACAGACAGCGAGCAGTACTTC.

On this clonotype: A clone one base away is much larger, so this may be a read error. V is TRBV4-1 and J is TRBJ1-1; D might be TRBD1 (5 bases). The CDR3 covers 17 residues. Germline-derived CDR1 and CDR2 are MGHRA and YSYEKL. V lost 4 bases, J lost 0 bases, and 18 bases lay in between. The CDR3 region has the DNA TGCGCCAGCAGCCGGAGGGGATTGGGCCACCTGAACACTGAAGCTTTCTTT. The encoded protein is CASSRRGLGHLNTEAFF.

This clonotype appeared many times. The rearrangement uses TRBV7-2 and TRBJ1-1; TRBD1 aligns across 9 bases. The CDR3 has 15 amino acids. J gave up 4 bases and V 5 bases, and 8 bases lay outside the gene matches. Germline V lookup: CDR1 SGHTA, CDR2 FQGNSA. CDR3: CASSPETGGITEAFF. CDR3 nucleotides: TGTGCCAGCAGCCCAGAGACAGGGGGAATCACTGAAGCTTTCTTT.

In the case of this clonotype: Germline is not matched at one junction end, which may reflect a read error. The CDR3 here is CASSEKEAQYF. Here the CDR3 DNA reads TGTGCCAGCTCAGAGAAAGAGGCCCAGTACTTC. V gene TRBV18 combines with J gene TRBJ2-3; no reliable D call. TRBJ2-5 matches the DNA end more closely, so the J call is doubtful. Germline CDR1 reads KGHSH; CDR2 reads LQKENI. The CDR3 spans 11 residues.

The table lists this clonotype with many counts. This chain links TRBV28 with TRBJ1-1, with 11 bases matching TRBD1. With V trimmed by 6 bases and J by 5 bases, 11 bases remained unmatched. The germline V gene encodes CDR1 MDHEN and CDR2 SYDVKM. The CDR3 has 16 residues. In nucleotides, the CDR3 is TGTGCCAGCAGGGGGACTCCGGGACAGGGGGTGACTGAAGCTTTCTTT. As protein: CASRGTPGQGVTEAFF.

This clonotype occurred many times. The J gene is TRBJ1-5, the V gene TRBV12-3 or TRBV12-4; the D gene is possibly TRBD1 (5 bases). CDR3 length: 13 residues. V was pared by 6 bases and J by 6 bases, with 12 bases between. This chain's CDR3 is CASSPRAVQPQHF. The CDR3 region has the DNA TGTGCCAGCAGCCCCAGGGCAGTTCAGCCCCAGCATTTT.

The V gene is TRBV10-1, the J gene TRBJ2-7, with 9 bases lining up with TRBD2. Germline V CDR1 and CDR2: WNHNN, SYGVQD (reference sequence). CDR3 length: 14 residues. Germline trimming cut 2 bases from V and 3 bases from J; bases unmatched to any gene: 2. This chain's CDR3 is CASSEGLAFYEQYF. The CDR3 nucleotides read TGCGCCAGCAGTGAGGGACTAGCGTTCTACGAGCAGTACTTC.

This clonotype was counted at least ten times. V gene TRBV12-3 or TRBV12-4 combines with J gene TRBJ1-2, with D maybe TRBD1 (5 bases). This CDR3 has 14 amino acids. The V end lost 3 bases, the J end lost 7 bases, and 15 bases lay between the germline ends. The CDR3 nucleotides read TGTGCCAGCAGTTTGTTGATAGGGGCGGGTGGCTACACCTTC. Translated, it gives CASSLLIGAGGYTF.

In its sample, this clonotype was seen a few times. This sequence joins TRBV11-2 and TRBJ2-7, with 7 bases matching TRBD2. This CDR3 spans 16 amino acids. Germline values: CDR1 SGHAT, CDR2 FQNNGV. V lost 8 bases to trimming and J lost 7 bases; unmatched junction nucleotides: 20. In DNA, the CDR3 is TGTGCCAGCTCACCGAACCTCCCCCCGGGGGGAGGAGAGCAGTACTTC. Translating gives CASSPNLPPGGGEQYF.

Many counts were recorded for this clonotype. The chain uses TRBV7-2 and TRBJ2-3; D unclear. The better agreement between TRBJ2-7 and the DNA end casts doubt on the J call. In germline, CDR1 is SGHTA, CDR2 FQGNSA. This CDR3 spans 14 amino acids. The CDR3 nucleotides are TGTGCCAGCAGCTTAGGGGGTAAGCCGTACGAGCAGTACTTC. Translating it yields CASSLGGKPYEQYF.

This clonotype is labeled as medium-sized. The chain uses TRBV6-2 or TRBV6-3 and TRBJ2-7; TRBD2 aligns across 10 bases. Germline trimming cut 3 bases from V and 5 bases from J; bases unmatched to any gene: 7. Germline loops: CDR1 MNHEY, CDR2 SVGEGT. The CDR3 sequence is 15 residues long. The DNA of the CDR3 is TGTGCCAGCAGTTATTCTGGTGGGACTAGCGACGAGCAGTACTTC. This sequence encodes CASSYSGGTSDEQYF.

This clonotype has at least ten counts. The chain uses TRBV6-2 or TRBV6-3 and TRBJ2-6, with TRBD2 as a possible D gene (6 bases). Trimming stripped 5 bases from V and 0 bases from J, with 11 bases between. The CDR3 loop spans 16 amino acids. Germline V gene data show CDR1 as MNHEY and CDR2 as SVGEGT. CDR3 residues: CASSGGIYSGANVLTF. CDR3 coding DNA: TGTGCCAGCAGTGGAGGGATTTACTCTGGGGCCAACGTCCTGACTTTC.

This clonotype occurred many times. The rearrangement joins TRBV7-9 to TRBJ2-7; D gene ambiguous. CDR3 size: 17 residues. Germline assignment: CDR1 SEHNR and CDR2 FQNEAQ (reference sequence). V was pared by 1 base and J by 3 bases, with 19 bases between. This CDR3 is CASSLESVGTGRYEQYF. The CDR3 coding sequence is TGTGCCAGCAGCTTAGAAAGCGTGGGCACCGGACGCTACGAGCAGTACTTC.

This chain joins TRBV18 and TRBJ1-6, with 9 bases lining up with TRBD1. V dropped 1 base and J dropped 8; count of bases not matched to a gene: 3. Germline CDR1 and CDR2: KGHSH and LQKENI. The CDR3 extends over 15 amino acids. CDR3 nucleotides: TGTGCCAGCTCACCACGGACAGGGGCGGATTCACCCCTCCACTTT. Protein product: CASSPRTGADSPLHF.

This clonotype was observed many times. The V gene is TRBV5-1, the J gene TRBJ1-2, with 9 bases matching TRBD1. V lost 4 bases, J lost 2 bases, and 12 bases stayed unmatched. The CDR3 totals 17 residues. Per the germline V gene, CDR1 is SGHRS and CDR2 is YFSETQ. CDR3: CASSPGRGTGLNYGYTF. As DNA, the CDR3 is TGCGCCAGCAGCCCTGGGCGAGGGACAGGGTTGAACTATGGCTACACCTTC. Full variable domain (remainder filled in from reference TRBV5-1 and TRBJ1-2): KAGVTQTPRYLIKTRGQQVTLSCSPISGHRSVSWYQQTPGQGLQFLFEYFSETQRNKGNFPGRFSGRQFSNSRSEMNVSTLELGDSALYLCASSPGRGTGLNYGYTFGSGTRLTVV.

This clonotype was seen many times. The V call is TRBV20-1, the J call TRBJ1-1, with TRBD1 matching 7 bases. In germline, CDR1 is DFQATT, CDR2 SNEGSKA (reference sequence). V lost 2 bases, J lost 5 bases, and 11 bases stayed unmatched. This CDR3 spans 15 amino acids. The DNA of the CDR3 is TGCAGTGCTAGACAGACAGGGAGCGGCGGAACTGAAGCTTTCTTT. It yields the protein CSARQTGSGGTEAFF.

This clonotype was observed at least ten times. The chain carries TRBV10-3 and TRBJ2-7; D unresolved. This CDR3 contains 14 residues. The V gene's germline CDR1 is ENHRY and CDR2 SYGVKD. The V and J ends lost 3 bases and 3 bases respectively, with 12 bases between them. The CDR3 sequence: CAISEGNPNYEQYF. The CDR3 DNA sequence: TGTGCCATCAGTGAAGGGAACCCCAACTACGAGCAGTACTTC.

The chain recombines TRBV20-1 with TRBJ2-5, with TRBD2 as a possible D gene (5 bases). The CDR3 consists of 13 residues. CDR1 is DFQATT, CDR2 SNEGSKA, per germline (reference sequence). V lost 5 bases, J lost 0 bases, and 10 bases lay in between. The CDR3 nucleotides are TGCAGTGCTTCCAGAGGGCACCAAGAGACCCAGTACTTC. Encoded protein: CSASRGHQETQYF.